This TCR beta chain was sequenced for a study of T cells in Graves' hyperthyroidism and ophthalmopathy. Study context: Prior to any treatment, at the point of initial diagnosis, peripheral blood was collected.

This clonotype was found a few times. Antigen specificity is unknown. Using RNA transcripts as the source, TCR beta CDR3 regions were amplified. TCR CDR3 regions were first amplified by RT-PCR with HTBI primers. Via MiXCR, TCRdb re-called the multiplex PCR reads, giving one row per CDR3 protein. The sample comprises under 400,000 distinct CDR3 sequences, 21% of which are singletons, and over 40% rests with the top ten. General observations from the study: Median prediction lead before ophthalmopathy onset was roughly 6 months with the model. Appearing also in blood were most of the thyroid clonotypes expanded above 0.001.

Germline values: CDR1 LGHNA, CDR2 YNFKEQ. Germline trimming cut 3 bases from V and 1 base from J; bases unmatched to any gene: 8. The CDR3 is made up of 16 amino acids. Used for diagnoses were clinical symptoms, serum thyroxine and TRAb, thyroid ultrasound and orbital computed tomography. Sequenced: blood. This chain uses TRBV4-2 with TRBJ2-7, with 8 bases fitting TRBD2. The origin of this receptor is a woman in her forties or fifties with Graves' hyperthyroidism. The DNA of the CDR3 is TGTGCCAGCAGCCAGGATCCAAGCGGGAGTTCCTACGAGCAGTACTTC. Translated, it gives CASSQDPSGSSYEQYF.